Reported below is one T cell receptor beta chain. In its sample, this clone was seen once. Its antigen specificity is not known. Base quality data are lacking; no much larger clone is found one base away. This entry belongs to a study of blood T cell repertoires in COVID-19 (TCRdb year 2020). For the wider study: Collaborator samples came from the United States, Italy and Spain and covered acute and convalescent phases of COVID-19. Where available, HLA class I and class II types were obtained from metadata supplied by the sample provider rather than from assay-based typing. The material from the prospective study consisted of cDNA or gDNA derived from T cells, B-cell-depleted T cells, or PBMCs. A freely available public database, intended as a resource for researchers studying the immune response to SARS-CoV-2, is where the repertoires were released. Subjects who had been exposed to COVID-19, were actively infected with it, or had recovered from it provided the deeply sampled blood TCRbeta repertoires that made up the dataset. The samples were drawn from the first 160 participants of the ongoing ImmuneRACE study and from 1,254 subjects provided by 6 global collaborators. Sample metadata almost always included a de-identified subject ID, COVID-19 status, age in years and sex. The investigation overall reported the following: How much clinical and demographic metadata was included differed by source and by participant, and the metadata was provided uncurated.

TCRbeta CDR3 regions were amplified from genomic DNA using the immunoSEQ Assay, a bias-controlled multiplex PCR. The original pipeline was this. Nucleated cell counts per sample were estimated from amplification of reference gene primers within the assay. To quantify the absolute abundance of each unique TCRbeta CDR3 rearrangement, sequence reads were collapsed and filtered. For each sample, productive Simpson clonality was calculated as the square root of Simpson's diversity index over productive rearrangements. The table was pulled from immuneACCESS by TCRdb, which kept in-frame rearrangements only. Such tables lose some clones; where checked, under half of the loss comes from unresolved V genes, and the rest has no known cause. The DNA was the basis for D and trimming; V, J and clone size are from that table. The sample yields a few hundred thousand clones; nearly 90% were counted once. The ten largest clones take up 1.4% to 1.5% of the sample.

Taken from the germline V gene, the CDR1 and CDR2 loops are MNHEY and SVGAGI. Trimming accounts for 6 bases at V and 4 bases at J, while the number of junction bases matched to no gene is 5. From cysteine to phenylalanine, the CDR3 is 13 amino acids long. The entry retains the CDR3 DNA only, 39 bases that are in frame from base 1. Enrolling through a virtual design, the prospective study's participants ranged in age from roughly 18 to 100 years and lived across 20 to 30 United States geographic areas. Cohort assignment in the prospective study relied on participant-reported clinical history from a screening survey and a study questionnaire. Exposed participants had been in contact, within 2 weeks of entering the study, with a person who had a PCR-confirmed or clinician-diagnosed case of COVID-19. Mobile phlebotomists in the prospective study collected whole blood, serum and a nasopharyngeal or oropharyngeal swab from every participant. Over an approximately 2-month period, participants in the prospective study had the option of providing additional blood draws and questionnaires. Prospective study blood samples were shipped either frozen or at room temperature before DNA extraction.

The clonotype comes from a young woman who had been exposed to COVID-19. This receptor chain uses TRBV6-5 and TRBJ1-1; TRBD1 agrees with 7 junctional bases. Material for sequencing was PBMCs or T cells enriched from blood (not recorded which). The CDR3 region reads CASSDRVGTEAFF. The nucleotides are TGTGCCAGCAGCGACAGGGTGGGCACTGAAGCTTTCTTT.